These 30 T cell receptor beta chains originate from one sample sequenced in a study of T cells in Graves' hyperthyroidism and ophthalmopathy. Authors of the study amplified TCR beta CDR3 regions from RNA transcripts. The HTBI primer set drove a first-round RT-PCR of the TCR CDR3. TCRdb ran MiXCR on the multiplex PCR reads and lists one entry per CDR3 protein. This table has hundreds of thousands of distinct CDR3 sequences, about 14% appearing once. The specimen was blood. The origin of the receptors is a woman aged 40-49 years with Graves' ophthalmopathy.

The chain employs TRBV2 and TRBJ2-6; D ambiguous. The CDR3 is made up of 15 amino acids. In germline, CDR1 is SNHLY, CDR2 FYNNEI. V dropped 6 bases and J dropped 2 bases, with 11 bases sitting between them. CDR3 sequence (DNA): TGTGCCAGCAGGTCCGACATACCTGGGGCCAACGTCCTGACTTTC. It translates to CASRSDIPGANVLTF.

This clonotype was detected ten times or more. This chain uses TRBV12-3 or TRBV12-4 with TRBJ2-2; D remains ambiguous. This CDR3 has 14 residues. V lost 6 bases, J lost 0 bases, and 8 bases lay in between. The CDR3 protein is CASRRVANTGELFF. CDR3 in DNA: TGTGCCAGCAGGCGTGTCGCGAACACCGGGGAGCTGTTTTTT.

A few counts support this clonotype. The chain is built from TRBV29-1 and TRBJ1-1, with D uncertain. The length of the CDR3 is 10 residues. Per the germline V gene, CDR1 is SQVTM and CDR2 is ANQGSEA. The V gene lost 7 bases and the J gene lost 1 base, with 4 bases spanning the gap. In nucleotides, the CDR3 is TGCAGCGGGGCGAACACTGAAGCTTTCTTT. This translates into CSGANTEAFF.

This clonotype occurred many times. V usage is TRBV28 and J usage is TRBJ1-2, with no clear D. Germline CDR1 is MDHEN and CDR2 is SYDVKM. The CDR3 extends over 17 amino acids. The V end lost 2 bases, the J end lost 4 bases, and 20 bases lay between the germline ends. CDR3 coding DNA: TGTGCCAGCAGTTTACAAGGGATTGGGGTAGCCCCCTATGGCTACACCTTC. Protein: CASSLQGIGVAPYGYTF.

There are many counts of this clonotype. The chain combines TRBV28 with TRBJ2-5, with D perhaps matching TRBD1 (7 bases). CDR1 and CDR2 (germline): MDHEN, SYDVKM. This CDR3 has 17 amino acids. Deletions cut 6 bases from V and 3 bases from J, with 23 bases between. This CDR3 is CASSRGTAGLVKETQYF. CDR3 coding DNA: TGTGCCAGCAGCAGAGGGACAGCGGGTTTGGTAAAAGAGACCCAGTACTTC.

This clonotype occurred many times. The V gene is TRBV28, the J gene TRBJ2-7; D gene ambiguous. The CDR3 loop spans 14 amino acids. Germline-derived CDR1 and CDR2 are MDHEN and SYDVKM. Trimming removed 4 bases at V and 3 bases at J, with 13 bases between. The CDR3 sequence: CASSSQAADYEQYF. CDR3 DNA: TGTGCCAGCAGTTCCCAGGCGGCAGACTACGAGCAGTACTTC. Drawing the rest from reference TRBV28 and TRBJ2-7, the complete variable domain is DVKVTQSSRYLVKRTGEKVFLECVQDMDHENMFWYRQDPGLGLRLIYFSYDVKMKEKGDIPEGYSVSREKKERFSLILESASTNQTSMYLCASSSQAADYEQYFGPGTRLTVT.

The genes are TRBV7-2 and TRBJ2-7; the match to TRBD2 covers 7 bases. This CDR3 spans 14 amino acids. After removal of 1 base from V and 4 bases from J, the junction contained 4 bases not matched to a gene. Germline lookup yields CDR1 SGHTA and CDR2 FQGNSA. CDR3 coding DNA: TGTGCCAGCAGCTTAGAATGGCGGGGGTACGAGCAGTACTTC. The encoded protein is CASSLEWRGYEQYF.

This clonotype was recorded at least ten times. This CDR3 is CSVETGQGGEQYF. CDR3 nucleotide sequence: TGCAGCGTTGAAACCGGACAGGGCGGCGAGCAGTACTTC. The V and J genes are TRBV29-1 and TRBJ2-7, with 8 bases fitting TRBD1. This CDR3 is 13 amino acids long. V trimming: 2 bases; J trimming: 6 bases; junction bases outside the gene matches: 6. Per the germline V gene, CDR1 is SQVTM and CDR2 is ANQGSEA.

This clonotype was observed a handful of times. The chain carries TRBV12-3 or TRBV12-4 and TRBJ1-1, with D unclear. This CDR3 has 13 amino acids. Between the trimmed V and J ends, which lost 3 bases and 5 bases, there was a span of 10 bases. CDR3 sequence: CASSFRVGTEAFF. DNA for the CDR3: TGTGCCAGCAGTTTTCGGGTGGGGACTGAAGCTTTCTTT.

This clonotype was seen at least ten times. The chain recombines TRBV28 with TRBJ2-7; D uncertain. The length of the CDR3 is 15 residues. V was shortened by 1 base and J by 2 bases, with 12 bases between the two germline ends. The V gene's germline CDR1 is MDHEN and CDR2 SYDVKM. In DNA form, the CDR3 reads TGTGCCAGCAGTTTATCGGCAGGTAGACCCTACGAGCAGTACTTC. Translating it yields CASSLSAGRPYEQYF.

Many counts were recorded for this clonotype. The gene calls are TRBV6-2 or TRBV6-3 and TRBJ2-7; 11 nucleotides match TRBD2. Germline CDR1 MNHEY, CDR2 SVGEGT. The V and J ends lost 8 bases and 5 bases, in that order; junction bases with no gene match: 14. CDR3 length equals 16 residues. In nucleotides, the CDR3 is TGTGCCAGCGGATTAACTAGCGGGAGAATACGGGACGAGCAGTACTTC. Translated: CASGLTSGRIRDEQYF.

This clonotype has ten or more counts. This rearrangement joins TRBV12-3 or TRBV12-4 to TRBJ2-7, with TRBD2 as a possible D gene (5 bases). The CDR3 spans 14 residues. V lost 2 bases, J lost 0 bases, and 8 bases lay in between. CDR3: CASSLQRDSYEQYF. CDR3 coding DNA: TGTGCCAGCAGTTTACAACGGGACTCCTACGAGCAGTACTTC.

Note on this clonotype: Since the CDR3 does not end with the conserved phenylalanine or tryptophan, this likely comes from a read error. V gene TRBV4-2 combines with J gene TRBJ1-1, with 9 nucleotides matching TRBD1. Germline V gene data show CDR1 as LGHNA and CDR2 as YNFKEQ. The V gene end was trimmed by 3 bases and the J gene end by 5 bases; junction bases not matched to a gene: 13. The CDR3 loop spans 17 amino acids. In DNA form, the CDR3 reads TGTGCCAGCAGCCAGAGACAGGGGGGAGCTTCGGGGACTGAAGCTTTCCTT. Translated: CASSQRQGGASGTEAFL.

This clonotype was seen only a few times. The CDR3, as DNA: TGTGCCAGCAGCCCTAGAACGAATCAAGAGACCCAGTACTTC. It yields the protein CASSPRTNQETQYF. The J gene is TRBJ2-5, the V gene TRBV11-3; D is uncertain. Trimming took off 5 bases at V and 2 bases at J, with 12 bases between the two ends. Germline V gives CDR1 SGHNT, CDR2 YENEEA. This CDR3 contains 14 residues.

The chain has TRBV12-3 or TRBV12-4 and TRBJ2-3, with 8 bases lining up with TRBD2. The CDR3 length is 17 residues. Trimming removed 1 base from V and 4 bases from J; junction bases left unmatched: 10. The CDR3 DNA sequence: TGTGCCAGCAGTTTAGTTCGGGGGGGCGGGAACGCAGATACGCAGTATTTT. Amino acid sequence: CASSLVRGGGNADTQYF.

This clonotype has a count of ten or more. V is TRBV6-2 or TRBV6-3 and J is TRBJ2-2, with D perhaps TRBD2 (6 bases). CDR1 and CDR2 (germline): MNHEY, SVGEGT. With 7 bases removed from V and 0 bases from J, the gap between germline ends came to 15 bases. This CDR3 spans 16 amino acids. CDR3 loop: CASTLSGGTNTGELFF. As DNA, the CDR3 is TGTGCCAGCACTCTTAGCGGCGGCACGAACACCGGGGAGCTGTTTTTT.

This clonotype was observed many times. CDR3 DNA: TGCGCCAGCAGTGAGTCTCGACAGGCCGGCAATCAGCCCCAGCATTTT. Translating gives CASSESRQAGNQPQHF. The rearrangement links TRBV10-2 to TRBJ1-5, with D possibly being TRBD1 (6 bases). V was cut by 0 bases and J by 2 bases, with 11 bases left in between. This CDR3 has 16 residues. CDR1 and CDR2 from the germline V gene are WSHSY and SAAADI.

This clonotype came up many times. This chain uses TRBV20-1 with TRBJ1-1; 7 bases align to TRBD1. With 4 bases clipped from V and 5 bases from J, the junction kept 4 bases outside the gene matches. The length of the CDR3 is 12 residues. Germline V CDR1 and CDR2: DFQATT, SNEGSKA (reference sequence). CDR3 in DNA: TGCAGTGCTACTCAACAGGGGACTGAAGCTTTCTTT. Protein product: CSATQQGTEAFF.

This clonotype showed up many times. As DNA, the CDR3 is TGTGCCAGCAGCCTAACCAATCAGCCCCAGCATTTT. Its protein product is CASSLTNQPQHF. The J gene is TRBJ1-5, the V gene TRBV12-3 or TRBV12-4, with unresolved D. V lost 6 bases to trimming and J lost 3 bases, with 6 bases between them. The CDR3 loop spans 12 amino acids.

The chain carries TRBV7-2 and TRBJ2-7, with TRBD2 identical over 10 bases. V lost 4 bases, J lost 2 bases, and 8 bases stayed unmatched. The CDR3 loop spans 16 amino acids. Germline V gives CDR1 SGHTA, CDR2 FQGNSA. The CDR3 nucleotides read TGTGCCAGCAGCTCTAGGGCCGGGACTAGCGCCTACGAGCAGTACTTC. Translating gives CASSSRAGTSAYEQYF.

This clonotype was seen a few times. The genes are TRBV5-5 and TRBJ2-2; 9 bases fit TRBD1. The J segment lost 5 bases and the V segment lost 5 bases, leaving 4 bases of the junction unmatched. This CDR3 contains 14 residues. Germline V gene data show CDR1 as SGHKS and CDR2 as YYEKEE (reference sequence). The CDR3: CASRPGQGTGELFF. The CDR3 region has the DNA TGTGCCAGCAGGCCGGGACAGGGAACCGGGGAGCTGTTTTTT.

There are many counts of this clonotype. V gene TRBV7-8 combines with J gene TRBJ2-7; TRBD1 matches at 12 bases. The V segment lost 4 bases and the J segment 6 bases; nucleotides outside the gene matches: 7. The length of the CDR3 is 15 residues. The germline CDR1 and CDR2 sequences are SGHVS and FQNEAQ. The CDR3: CASSSGTGGLSEQYF. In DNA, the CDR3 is TGTGCCAGCAGCTCCGGGACAGGGGGCCTCTCCGAGCAGTACTTC.

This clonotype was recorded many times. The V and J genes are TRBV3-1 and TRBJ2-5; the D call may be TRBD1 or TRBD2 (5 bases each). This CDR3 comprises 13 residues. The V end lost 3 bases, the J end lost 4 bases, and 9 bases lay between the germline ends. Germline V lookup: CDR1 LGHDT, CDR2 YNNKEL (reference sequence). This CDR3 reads CASSHRGGETQYF. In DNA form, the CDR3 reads TGTGCCAGCAGCCACCGTGGGGGAGAGACCCAGTACTTC.

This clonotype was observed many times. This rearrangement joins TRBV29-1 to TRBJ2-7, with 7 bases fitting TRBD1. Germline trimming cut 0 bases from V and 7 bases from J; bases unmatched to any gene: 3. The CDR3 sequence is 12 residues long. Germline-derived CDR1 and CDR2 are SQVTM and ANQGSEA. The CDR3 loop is CSVEERGREQYF. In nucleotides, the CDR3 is TGCAGCGTTGAAGAAAGGGGGCGGGAGCAGTACTTC.

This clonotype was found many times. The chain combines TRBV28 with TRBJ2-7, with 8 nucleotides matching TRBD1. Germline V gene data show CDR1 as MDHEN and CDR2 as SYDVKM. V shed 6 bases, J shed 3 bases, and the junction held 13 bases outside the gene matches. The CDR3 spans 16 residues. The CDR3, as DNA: TGTGCCAGCAGCCCCCGCCGGACAGGGTTACGCTACGAGCAGTACTTC. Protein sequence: CASSPRRTGLRYEQYF.

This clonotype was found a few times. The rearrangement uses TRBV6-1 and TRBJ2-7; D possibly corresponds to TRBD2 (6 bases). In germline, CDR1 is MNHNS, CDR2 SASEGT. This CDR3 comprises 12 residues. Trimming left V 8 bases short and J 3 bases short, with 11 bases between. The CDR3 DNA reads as TGTGCCAGCGTGCGGGATGACTACGAGCAGTACTTC. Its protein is CASVRDDYEQYF.

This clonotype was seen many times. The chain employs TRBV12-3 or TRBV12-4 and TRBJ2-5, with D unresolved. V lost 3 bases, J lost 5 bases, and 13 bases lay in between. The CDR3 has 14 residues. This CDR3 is CASSLESPRETQYF. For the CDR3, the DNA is TGTGCCAGCAGTTTGGAAAGCCCTCGTGAGACCCAGTACTTC.

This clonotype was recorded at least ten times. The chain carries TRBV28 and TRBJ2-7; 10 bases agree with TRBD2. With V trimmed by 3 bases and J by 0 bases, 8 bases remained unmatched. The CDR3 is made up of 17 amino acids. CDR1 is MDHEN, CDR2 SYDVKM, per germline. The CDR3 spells CASSFSRTSGNSYEQYF. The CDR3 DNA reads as TGTGCCAGCAGTTTCTCAAGGACTAGCGGAAACTCCTACGAGCAGTACTTC.

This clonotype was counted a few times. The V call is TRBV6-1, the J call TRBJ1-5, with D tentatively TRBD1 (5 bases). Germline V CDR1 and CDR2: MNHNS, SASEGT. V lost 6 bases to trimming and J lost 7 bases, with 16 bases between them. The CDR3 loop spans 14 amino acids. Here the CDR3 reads CASSDDGGGQPQHF. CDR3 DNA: TGTGCCAGCAGCGACGACGGGGGTGGACAGCCCCAGCATTTT.

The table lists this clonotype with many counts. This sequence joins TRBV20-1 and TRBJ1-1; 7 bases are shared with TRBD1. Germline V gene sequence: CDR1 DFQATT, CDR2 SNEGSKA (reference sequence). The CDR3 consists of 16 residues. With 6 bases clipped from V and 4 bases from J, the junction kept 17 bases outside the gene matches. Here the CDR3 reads CSATAPRQGSGTEAFF. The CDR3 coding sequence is TGCAGTGCAACCGCCCCCAGACAGGGTTCGGGCACTGAAGCTTTCTTT.